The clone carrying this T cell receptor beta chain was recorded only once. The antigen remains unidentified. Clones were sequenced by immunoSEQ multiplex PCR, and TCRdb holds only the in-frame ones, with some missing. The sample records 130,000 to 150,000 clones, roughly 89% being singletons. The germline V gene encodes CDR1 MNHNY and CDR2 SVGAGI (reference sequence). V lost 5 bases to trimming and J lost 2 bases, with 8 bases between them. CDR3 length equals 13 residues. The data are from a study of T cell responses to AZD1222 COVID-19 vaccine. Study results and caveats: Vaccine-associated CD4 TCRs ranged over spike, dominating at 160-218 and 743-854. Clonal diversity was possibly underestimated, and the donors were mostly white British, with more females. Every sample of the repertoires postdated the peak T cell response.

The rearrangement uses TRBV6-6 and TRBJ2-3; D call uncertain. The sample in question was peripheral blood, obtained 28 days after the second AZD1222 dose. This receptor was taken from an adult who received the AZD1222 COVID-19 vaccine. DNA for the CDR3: TGTGCCAGCAGTAGGGATCCCACAGATACGCAGTATTTT. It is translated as CASSRDPTDTQYF.